The 6 T cell receptor beta chains listed next were all sequenced from one sample in a study of cytomegalovirus exposure and HLA in healthy donors. Amplification used 60 Vbeta primers and 13 Jbeta primers. Only in-frame clones appear in the TCRdb table, and some are missing; sequencing was by immunoSEQ multiplex PCR. The sample totals 50,000 or so clones; its top ten clones hold roughly 26%. The sequenced material came from PBMCs. The receptor set was obtained from a man in his forties in good health and CMV-seropositive.

The DNA of the CDR3 is TGTGCCAGCAGTCCCGGTCCCGGCTCCTACAATGAGCAGTTCTTC. Translating gives CASSPGPGSYNEQFF. The chain links TRBV27 to TRBJ2-1; D gene ambiguous. Trimming took off 5 bases at V and 0 bases at J, with 11 bases between the two ends. The germline V gene has CDR1 MNHEY and CDR2 SMNVEV (reference sequence). The CDR3 is 15 amino acids.

The V gene is TRBV11-3, the J gene TRBJ2-7, with a tentative D call TRBD1 (5 bases). Germline CDR1 reads SGHNT; CDR2 reads YENEEA. The CDR3 length is 13 residues. Between the trimmed V and J ends, which lost 5 bases and 2 bases, there was a span of 10 bases. The CDR3 reads CASSNGATYEQYF. The CDR3 DNA is TGTGCCAGCAGCAATGGGGCAACCTACGAGCAGTACTTC.

The J gene is TRBJ1-2, the V gene TRBV2; TRBD1 aligns across 10 bases. The CDR3 sequence is 15 residues long. J gave up 2 bases and V 7 bases, and 7 bases lay outside the gene matches. The germline gives CDR1 SNHLY, CDR2 FYNNEI. CDR3 sequence: CASTIDRGRNYGYTF. The DNA of the CDR3 is TGTGCCAGCACTATCGACAGGGGGCGAAACTATGGCTACACCTTC.

This chain links TRBV2 with TRBJ2-3, with TRBD2 matching 8 bases. Per germline, CDR1 SNHLY and CDR2 FYNNEI. The CDR3 is made up of 17 amino acids. The V gene end was trimmed by 3 bases and the J gene end by 0 bases; junction bases not matched to a gene: 8. DNA for the CDR3: TGTGCCAGCAGTGATGCTCGGGAGGGCCTCAGCACAGATACGCAGTATTTT. Residues: CASSDAREGLSTDTQYF.

This chain links TRBV25-1 with TRBJ1-6; D not certain. The CDR3 totals 15 residues. V lost 1 base to trimming and J lost 9 bases, with 13 bases between them. The germline CDR1 and CDR2 sequences are MGHDK and SYGVNS. This CDR3 reads CASSESELESSPLHF. DNA for the CDR3: TGTGCCAGCAGTGAATCGGAACTAGAATCTTCACCCCTCCACTTT.

This chain uses TRBV7-3 with TRBJ1-1; TRBD1 matches at 9 bases. V was pared by 2 bases and J by 0 bases, with 7 bases of the junction left unmatched. Germline CDR1 SGHTA, CDR2 FQGTGA. The CDR3 is 17 residues long. The CDR3 bases are TGTGCCAGCAGCTTAGAAGGGACAGGGATCATGAACACTGAAGCTTTCTTT. As protein: CASSLEGTGIMNTEAFF.